This TCR beta chain stems from a study of technical replicates of blood from a few donors. The CDR3 runs 15 residues. The germline V gene has CDR1 SGHVS and CDR2 FNYEAQ. Trimming removed 1 base from V and 2 bases from J; junction bases left unmatched: 2. This clone was observed a single time. This table comes from immunoSEQ multiplex PCR, and its TCRdb copy is limited to in-frame clones, with some not included. The sample records 98,000 or so clones, 90% to 97% being singletons. Sequenced input: T cells isolated from PBMCs. This chain connects TRBV7-6 to TRBJ2-5; 9 nucleotides line up with TRBD2. The source of this sequence is a human donor in good health. This CDR3 reads CASSLGTSVQETQYF. The CDR3, as DNA: TGTGCCAGCAGCTTAGGGACTAGCGTTCAAGAGACCCAGTACTTC.